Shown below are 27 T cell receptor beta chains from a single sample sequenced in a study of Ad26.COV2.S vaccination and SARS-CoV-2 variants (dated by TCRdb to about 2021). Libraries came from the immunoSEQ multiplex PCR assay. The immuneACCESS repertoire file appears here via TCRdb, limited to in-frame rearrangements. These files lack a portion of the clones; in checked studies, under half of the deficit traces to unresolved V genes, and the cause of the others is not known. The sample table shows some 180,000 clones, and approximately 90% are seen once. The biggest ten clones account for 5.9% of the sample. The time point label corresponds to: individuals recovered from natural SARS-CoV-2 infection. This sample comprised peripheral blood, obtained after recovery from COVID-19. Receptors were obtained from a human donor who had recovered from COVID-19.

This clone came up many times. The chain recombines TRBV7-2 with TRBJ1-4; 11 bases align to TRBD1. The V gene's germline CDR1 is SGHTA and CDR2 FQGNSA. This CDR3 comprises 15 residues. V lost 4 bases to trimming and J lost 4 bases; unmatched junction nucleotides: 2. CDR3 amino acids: CASSWGQGDNEKLFF. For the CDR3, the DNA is TGTGCCAGCAGCTGGGGACAGGGGGATAATGAAAAACTGTTTTTT. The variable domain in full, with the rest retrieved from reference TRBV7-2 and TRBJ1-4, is GAGVSQSPSNKVTEKGKDVELRCDPISGHTALYWYRQSLGQGLEFLIYFQGNSAPDKSGLPSDRFSAERTGGSVSTLTIQRTQQEDSAVYLCASSWGQGDNEKLFFGSGTQLSVL.

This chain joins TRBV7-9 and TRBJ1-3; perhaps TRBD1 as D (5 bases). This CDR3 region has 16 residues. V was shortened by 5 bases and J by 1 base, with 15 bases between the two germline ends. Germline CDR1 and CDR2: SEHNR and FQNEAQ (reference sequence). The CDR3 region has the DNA TGTGCCAGCAGCCTAGGGTGGGGGAGTTCTGGAAACACCATATATTTT. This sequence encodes CASSLGWGSSGNTIYF.

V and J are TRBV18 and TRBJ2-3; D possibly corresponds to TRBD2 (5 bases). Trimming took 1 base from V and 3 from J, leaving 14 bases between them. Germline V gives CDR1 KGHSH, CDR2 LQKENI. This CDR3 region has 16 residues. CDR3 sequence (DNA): TGTGCCAGCTCACCACGCTCAGAAGGGAGTACAGATACGCAGTATTTT. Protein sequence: CASSPRSEGSTDTQYF.

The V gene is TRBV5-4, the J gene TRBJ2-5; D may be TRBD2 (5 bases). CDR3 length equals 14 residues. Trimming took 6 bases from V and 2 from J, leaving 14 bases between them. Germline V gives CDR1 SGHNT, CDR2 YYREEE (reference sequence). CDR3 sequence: CASNLDGVQETQYF. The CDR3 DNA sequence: TGTGCCAGCAATCTAGACGGGGTTCAAGAGACCCAGTACTTC.

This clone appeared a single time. The CDR3 DNA reads TGTGCCAGCAGCGACCGACAGGGTGGGCAAGAGACCCAGTACTTC. Its translation is CASSDRQGGQETQYF. The gene calls are TRBV2 and TRBJ2-5; 7 bases align to TRBD1. V shed 6 bases, J shed 2 bases, and the junction held 9 bases outside the gene matches. The CDR3 contains 15 residues. In germline, CDR1 is SNHLY, CDR2 FYNNEI. The entire variable domain, with the rest obtained from reference TRBV2 and TRBJ2-5, is as follows: EPEVTQTPSHQVTQMGQEVILRCVPISNHLYFYWYRQILGQKVEFLVSFYNNEISEKSEIFDDQFSVERPDGSNFTLKIRSTKLEDSAMYFCASSDRQGGQETQYFGPGTRLLVL.

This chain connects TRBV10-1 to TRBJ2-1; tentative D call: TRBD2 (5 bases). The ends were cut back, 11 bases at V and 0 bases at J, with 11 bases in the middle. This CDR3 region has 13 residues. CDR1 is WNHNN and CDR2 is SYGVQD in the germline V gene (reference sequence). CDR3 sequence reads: CASRGSSYNEQFF. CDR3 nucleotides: TGCGCCTCCCGGGGTAGCTCCTACAATGAGCAGTTCTTC.

The CDR3, as DNA: TGTGCCAGCAGTTACTCCCCCCAACTAGCGGGAAGGCTCGATACGCAGTATTTT. Translated: CASSYSPQLAGRLDTQYF. The rearrangement joins TRBV6-2 or TRBV6-3 to TRBJ2-3, with 10 nucleotides matching TRBD2. CDR3 length: 18 amino acids. Losses at the gene ends were 0 bases for V and 6 bases for J; bases not matched to a gene: 12. The germline V gene has CDR1 MNHEY and CDR2 SVGEGT.

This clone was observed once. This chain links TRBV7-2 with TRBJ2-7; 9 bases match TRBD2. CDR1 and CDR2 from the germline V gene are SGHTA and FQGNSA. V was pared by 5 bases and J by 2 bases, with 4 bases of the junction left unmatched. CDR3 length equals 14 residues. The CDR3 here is CASSASGNAYEQYF. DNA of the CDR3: TGTGCCAGCAGCGCTAGCGGGAATGCCTACGAGCAGTACTTC.

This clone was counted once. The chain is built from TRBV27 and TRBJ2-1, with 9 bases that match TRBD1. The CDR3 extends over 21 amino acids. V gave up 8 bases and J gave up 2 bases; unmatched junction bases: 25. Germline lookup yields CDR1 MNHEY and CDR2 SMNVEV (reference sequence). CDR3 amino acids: CASRWGTDGTGTEKAYNEQFF. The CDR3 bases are TGTGCCAGCCGATGGGGGACCGATGGGACAGGGACCGAAAAAGCCTACAATGAGCAGTTCTTC.

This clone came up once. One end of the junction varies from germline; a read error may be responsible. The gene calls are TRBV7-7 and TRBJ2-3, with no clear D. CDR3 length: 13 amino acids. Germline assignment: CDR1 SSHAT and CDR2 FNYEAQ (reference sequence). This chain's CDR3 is CASSLGRTDTQYF. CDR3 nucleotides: TGTGCTAGCAGCTTAGGCAGAACAGATACGCAGTATTTT.

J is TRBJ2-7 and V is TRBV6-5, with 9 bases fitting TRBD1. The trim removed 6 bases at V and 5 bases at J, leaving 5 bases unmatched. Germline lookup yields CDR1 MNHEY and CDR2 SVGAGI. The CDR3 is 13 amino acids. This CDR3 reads CASRGQGAHEQYF. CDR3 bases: TGTGCCAGCAGGGGACAGGGAGCCCACGAGCAGTACTTC.

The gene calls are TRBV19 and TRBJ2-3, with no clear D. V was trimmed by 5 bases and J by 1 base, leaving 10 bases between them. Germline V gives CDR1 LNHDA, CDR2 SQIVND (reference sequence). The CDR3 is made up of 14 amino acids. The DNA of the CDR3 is TGTGCCAGTAGTCCCGTAGGTGGCACAGATACGCAGTATTTT. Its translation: CASSPVGGTDTQYF.

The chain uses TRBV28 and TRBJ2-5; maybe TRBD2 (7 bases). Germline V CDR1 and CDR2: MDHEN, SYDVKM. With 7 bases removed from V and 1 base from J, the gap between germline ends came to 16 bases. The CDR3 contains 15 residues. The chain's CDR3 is CASKRGAGFQETQYF. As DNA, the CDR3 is TGTGCCAGCAAACGGGGGGCGGGGTTCCAAGAGACCCAGTACTTC.

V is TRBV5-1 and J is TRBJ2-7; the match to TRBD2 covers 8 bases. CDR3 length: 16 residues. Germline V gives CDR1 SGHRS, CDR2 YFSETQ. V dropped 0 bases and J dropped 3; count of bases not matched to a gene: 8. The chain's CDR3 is CASSLEVGGGSYEQYF. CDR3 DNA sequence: TGCGCCAGCAGCTTGGAGGTCGGGGGGGGAAGCTACGAGCAGTACTTC.

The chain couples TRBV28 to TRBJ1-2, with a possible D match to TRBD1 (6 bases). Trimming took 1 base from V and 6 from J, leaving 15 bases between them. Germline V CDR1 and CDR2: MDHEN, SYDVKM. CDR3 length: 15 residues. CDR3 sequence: CASSLLRGARHGYTF. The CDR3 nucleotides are TGTGCCAGCAGTTTATTAAGGGGGGCGCGACATGGCTACACCTTC.

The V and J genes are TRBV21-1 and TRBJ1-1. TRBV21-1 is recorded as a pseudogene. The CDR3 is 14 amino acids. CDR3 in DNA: TGTGCCAGCACAAGTGACCCCCCGTCCACTGAAGCTTTCTTT. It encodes CASTSDPPSTEAFF.

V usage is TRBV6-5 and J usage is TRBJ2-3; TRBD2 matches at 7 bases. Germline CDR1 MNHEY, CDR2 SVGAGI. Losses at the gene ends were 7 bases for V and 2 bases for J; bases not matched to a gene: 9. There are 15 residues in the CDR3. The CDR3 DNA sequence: TGTGCCAGCACCAACACGCTAGCGGCCACAGATACGCAGTATTTT. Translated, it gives CASTNTLAATDTQYF.

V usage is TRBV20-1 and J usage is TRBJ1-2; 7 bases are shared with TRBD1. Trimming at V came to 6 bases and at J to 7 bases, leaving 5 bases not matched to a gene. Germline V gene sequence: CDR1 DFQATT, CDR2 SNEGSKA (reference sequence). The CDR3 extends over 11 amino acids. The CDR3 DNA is TGCAGTGCCACGACAGGGCCTGGCTACACCTTC. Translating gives CSATTGPGYTF.

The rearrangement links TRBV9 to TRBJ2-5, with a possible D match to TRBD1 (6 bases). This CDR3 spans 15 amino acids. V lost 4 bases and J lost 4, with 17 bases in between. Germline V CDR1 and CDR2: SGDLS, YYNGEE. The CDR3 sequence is CASSRGQPTGETQYF. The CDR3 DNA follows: TGTGCCAGCAGCAGAGGACAGCCGACGGGAGAGACCCAGTACTTC. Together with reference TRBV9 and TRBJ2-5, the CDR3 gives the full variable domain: DSGVTQTPKHLITATGQRVTLRCSPRSGDLSVYWYQQSLDQGLQFLIQYYNGEERAKGNILERFSAQQFPDLHSELNLSSLELGDSALYFCASSRGQPTGETQYFGPGTRLLVL.

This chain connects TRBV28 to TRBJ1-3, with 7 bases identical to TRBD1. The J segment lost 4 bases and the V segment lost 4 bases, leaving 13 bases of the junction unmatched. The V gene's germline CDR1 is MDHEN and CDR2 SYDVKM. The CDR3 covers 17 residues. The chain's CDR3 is CASSSTIGTVGGNTIYF. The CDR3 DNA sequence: TGTGCCAGCAGTTCAACTATTGGGACAGTTGGAGGAAACACCATATATTTT. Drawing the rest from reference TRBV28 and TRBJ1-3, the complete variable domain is DVKVTQSSRYLVKRTGEKVFLECVQDMDHENMFWYRQDPGLGLRLIYFSYDVKMKEKGDIPEGYSVSREKKERFSLILESASTNQTSMYLCASSSTIGTVGGNTIYFGEGSWLTVV.

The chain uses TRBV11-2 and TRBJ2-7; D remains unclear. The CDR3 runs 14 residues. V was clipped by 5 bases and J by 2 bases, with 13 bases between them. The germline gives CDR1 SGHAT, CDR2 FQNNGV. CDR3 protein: CASSPGWAAYEQYF. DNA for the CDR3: TGTGCCAGCAGCCCCGGTTGGGCCGCCTACGAGCAGTACTTC.

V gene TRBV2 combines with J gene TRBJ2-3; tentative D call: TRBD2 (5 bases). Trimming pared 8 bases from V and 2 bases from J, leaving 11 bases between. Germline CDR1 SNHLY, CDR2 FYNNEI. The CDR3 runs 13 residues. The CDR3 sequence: CASQRYYTDTQYF. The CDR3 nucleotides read TGTGCCAGCCAGCGGTACTACACAGATACGCAGTATTTT.

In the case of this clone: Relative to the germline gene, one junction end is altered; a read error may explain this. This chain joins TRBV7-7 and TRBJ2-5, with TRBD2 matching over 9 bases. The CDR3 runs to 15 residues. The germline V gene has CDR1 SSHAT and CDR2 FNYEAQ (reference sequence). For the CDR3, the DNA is TGTGCTAGCAGCTTAGCGGGAGTACGAGGAGAGACCCAGTACTTC. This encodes CASSLAGVRGETQYF.

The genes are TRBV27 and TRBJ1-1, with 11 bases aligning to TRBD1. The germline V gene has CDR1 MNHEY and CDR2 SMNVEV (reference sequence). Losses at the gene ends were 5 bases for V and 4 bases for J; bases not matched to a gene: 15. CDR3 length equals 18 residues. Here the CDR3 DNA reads TGTGCCAGCAGTCTTATAAGGACAGGGGGCCGGTGGGGCACTGAAGCTTTCTTT. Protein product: CASSLIRTGGRWGTEAFF.

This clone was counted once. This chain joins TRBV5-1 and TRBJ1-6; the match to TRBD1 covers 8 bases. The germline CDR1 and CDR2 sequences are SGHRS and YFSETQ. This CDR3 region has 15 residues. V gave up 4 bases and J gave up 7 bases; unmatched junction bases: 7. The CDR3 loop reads CASSPRTGNNSPLHF. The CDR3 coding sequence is TGCGCCAGCAGCCCCCGGACAGGGAACAATTCACCCCTCCACTTT.

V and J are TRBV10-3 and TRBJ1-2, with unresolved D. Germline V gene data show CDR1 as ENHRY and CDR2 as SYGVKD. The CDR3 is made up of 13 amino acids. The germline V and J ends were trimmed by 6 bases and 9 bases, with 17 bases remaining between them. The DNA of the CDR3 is TGTGCCATCAGCGAGGACGGCGGCCTTAGCTACACCTTC. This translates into CAISEDGGLSYTF.

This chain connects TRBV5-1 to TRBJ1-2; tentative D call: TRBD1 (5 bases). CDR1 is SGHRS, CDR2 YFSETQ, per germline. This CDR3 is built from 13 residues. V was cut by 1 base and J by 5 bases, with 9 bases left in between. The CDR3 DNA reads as TGCGCCAGCAGCTTGAGCAGGGCTTATGGCTACACCTTC. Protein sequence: CASSLSRAYGYTF. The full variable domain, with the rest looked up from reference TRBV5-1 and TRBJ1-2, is KAGVTQTPRYLIKTRGQQVTLSCSPISGHRSVSWYQQTPGQGLQFLFEYFSETQRNKGNFPGRFSGRQFSNSRSEMNVSTLELGDSALYLCASSLSRAYGYTFGSGTRLTVV.